The entry below describes one T cell receptor beta chain. Its antigen is currently unknown. These data come from a study of OX40 agonist ivuxolimab in advanced cancers. Study summary: Intravenous ivuxolimab at 0.01 to 10 mg/kg was given to patients every 2 weeks. Study-wide findings and caveats: Relatively little clonal expansion, among the lowest observed, appeared in partial responders at 0.1-3.0 mg/kg.

Measured with immunoSEQ multiplex PCR; TCRdb has only the in-frame clones, and not every one. The sample includes 30,000 to 35,000 clones, around 90% seen only once; the top ten take 4% to 5%. The TCR was taken from an adult with an advanced solid tumor such as melanoma, head and neck, liver or kidney cancer. This material consisted of CD4+ or CD8+ T cells sorted from blood, taken in a trial of the OX40 agonist ivuxolimab.

CDR3 amino acids: CASTTDRSNSPLHF. As DNA, the CDR3 is TGTGCCAGCACCACGGACAGATCAAATTCACCCCTCCACTTT. This rearrangement joins TRBV7-2 to TRBJ1-6; D is perhaps TRBD1 (6 bases). The germline V and J ends were trimmed by 7 bases and 7 bases, with 14 bases remaining between them. From germline, CDR1 is SGHTA and CDR2 FQGNSA. The CDR3 is 14 amino acids.